Below, 18 T cell receptor beta chains from the same sample are listed, as sequenced in a study of CD8+ T cells in alopecia areata. RNA was extracted and reverse transcribed into cDNA as the sequencing template. Produced via immunoSEQ multiplex PCR; TCRdb's table is partial and in-frame only. This sample has 85,000 to 110,000 clones, with 55% found just once. What was sequenced was CD4+ T cells sorted from blood. The receptors stem from a human donor in good health.

This clone was picked up one time. The junction and the germline gene differ at one end; a read error may be behind it. The chain has TRBV7-2 and TRBJ2-5; D is possibly TRBD2 (6 bases). This CDR3 comprises 12 residues. Germline V gene lookup returns CDR1 SGHTA and CDR2 FQGNSA. CDR3 sequence: CASSLGPGLGHF. As DNA, the CDR3 is TGTGCCAGCAGCTTGGGGCCGGGACTGGGGCACTTC.

The table lists this clone with a few counts. The chain couples TRBV15 to TRBJ2-5; 9 positions match TRBD1. Trimming cost V 1 base and J 5 bases; bases outside gene matches: 5. This CDR3 region has 15 residues. Germline CDR1 LNHNV, CDR2 YYDKDF (reference sequence). In nucleotides, the CDR3 is TGTGCCACCAGCAGAGCTCCGACAGGGGGGGAGACCCAGTACTTC. Its translation is CATSRAPTGGETQYF.

The V gene is TRBV29-1, the J gene TRBJ2-7; 7 bases map to TRBD1. The CDR3 spans 13 residues. Germline V gene lookup returns CDR1 SQVTM and CDR2 ANQGSEA. V was pared by 8 bases and J by 2 bases, with 9 bases of the junction left unmatched. Here the CDR3 reads CSTSGTETYEQYF. As DNA, the CDR3 is TGCAGCACCTCCGGGACAGAAACCTACGAGCAGTACTTC.

The CDR3 is CASSLRGSMNTEAFF. The CDR3 nucleotides are TGCGCCAGCAGCCTAAGGGGGTCAATGAACACTGAAGCTTTCTTT. The chain has TRBV4-3 and TRBJ1-1, with D possibly being TRBD1 (6 bases). The CDR3 is 15 amino acids. V was clipped by 4 bases and J by 0 bases, with 12 bases between them. In germline, CDR1 is LGHNA, CDR2 YSLEER.

The V gene is TRBV7-9, the J gene TRBJ1-4; the D is unclear. V was pared by 4 bases and J by 8 bases, with 8 bases between. This CDR3 spans 12 amino acids. Germline-derived CDR1 and CDR2 are SEHNR and FQNEAQ (reference sequence). CDR3 amino acids: CASSSVREKLFF. The CDR3, as DNA: TGTGCCAGCAGCTCGGTCAGGGAAAAACTGTTTTTT.

This chain links TRBV7-2 with TRBJ2-3, with D perhaps TRBD1 or TRBD2 (5 bases each). This CDR3 has 15 residues. CDR1 is SGHTA and CDR2 is FQGNSA in the germline V gene. V was pared by 8 bases and J by 2 bases, with 17 bases between. The CDR3 nucleotides are TGTGCCAGCTTCAGTCCGGGACCTCCCACAGATACGCAGTATTTT. Amino acid sequence: CASFSPGPPTDTQYF.

The chain has TRBV27 and TRBJ1-6; 8 bases match TRBD1. The germline V gene has CDR1 MNHEY and CDR2 SMNVEV (reference sequence). V trimming: 3 bases; J trimming: 3 bases; junction bases outside the gene matches: 4. The CDR3 runs 16 residues. The CDR3: CASSFRGQGYNSPLHF. As DNA, the CDR3 is TGTGCCAGCAGTTTCAGAGGACAGGGCTATAATTCACCCCTCCACTTT.

The V gene is TRBV15, the J gene TRBJ1-5, with D maybe TRBD1 (5 bases). V lost 5 bases and J lost 4, with 6 bases in between. Germline assignment: CDR1 LNHNV and CDR2 YYDKDF (reference sequence). The CDR3 runs to 12 residues. The CDR3 loop is CATSGHNQPQHF. Here the CDR3 DNA reads TGTGCCACCAGCGGACATAATCAGCCCCAGCATTTT.

A single count supports this clone. The rearrangement links TRBV7-2 to TRBJ1-2, with D hard to call. Trimming shortened V by 5 bases and J by 7 bases, and 8 bases separated the two germline ends. The CDR3 spans 11 residues. Germline lookup yields CDR1 SGHTA and CDR2 FQGNSA. The CDR3 bases are TGTGCCAGCAGCAAAGGACGTGGCTACACCTTC. This gives the protein CASSKGRGYTF. The complete variable domain, with remaining parts taken from reference TRBV7-2 and TRBJ1-2, reads GAGVSQSPSNKVTEKGKDVELRCDPISGHTALYWYRQSLGQGLEFLIYFQGNSAPDKSGLPSDRFSAERTGGSVSTLTIQRTQQEDSAVYLCASSKGRGYTFGSGTRLTVV.

V gene TRBV4-2 combines with J gene TRBJ1-2; 9 bases agree with TRBD1. The CDR3 consists of 16 residues. J was trimmed by 2 bases and V by 4 bases; bases with no gene match: 8. Germline V CDR1 and CDR2: LGHNA, YNFKEQ. CDR3 DNA: TGTGCCAGCAGCCTGGGATCCGGGACAGGGAACTATGGCTACACCTTC. It yields the protein CASSLGSGTGNYGYTF.

This clone appeared a few times. This chain connects TRBV5-4 to TRBJ2-3, with 12 bases aligning to TRBD2. CDR1 SGHNT and CDR2 YYREEE come from the germline V gene (reference sequence). This CDR3 is built from 15 residues. Trimming removed 0 bases from V and 4 bases from J; junction bases left unmatched: 0. CDR3 in amino acids: CASSLGLAGADTQYF. CDR3 nucleotide sequence: TGTGCCAGCAGCTTGGGACTAGCGGGGGCAGATACGCAGTATTTT.

The V call is TRBV4-2, the J call TRBJ2-2; 12 bases align to TRBD2. V trimming: 0 bases; J trimming: 7 bases; junction bases outside the gene matches: 12. The CDR3 sequence is 19 residues long. The germline V gene has CDR1 LGHNA and CDR2 YNFKEQ. CDR3 in DNA: TGTGCCAGCAGCCAAGAGCTAGCGGGGGGGCCGATTGACGGCGGGGAGCTGTTTTTT. Translating gives CASSQELAGGPIDGGELFF.

The chain combines TRBV4-1 with TRBJ2-2, with D hard to call. With 1 base removed from V and 2 bases from J, the gap between germline ends came to 14 bases. The CDR3 is made up of 17 amino acids. Germline V lookup: CDR1 MGHRA, CDR2 YSYEKL. The CDR3, as DNA: TGCGCCAGCAGCCAAGGGTCCAGGCGATCAAACACCGGGGAGCTGTTTTTT. Translated, it gives CASSQGSRRSNTGELFF.

The CDR3 nucleotides read TGCGCCAGCAGCGGATATAATGGGCCCCTAAGCACAGATACGCAGTATTTT. It translates to CASSGYNGPLSTDTQYF. This chain joins TRBV5-1 and TRBJ2-3; D is unresolved. Germline loops: CDR1 SGHRS, CDR2 YFSETQ. The CDR3 runs to 17 residues. V lost 4 bases to trimming and J lost 0 bases, with 18 bases between them.

This clone was seen at least ten times. The chain joins TRBV6-5 to TRBJ1-2; D is undetermined. The V gene lost 8 bases and the J gene lost 4 bases, with 14 bases spanning the gap. Germline V gives CDR1 MNHEY, CDR2 SVGAGI. This CDR3 has 13 amino acids. The DNA for the CDR3 is TGTGCCAGCGCGATAAGGGCAGGCTATGGCTACACCTTC. Protein: CASAIRAGYGYTF.

This sequence joins TRBV6-6 and TRBJ1-2, with no clear D. Germline assignment: CDR1 MNHNY and CDR2 SVGAGI (reference sequence). V was cut by 0 bases and J by 0 bases, with 2 bases left in between. The length of the CDR3 is 13 residues. The CDR3 sequence is CASSYSSNYGYTF. The CDR3 coding sequence is TGTGCCAGCAGTTACTCATCTAACTATGGCTACACCTTC.

The V gene is TRBV29-1, the J gene TRBJ2-3; TRBD2 agrees at 10 bases. Germline loops: CDR1 SQVTM, CDR2 ANQGSEA. This CDR3 region has 14 residues. V lost 7 bases and J lost 3; bases outside the gene matches: 7. CDR3 nucleotides: TGCAGCGCATCCACTAGCGGGAAGACAGATACGCAGTATTTT. It translates to CSASTSGKTDTQYF.

By sample share, this clone is medium-sized. The chain is built from TRBV7-2 and TRBJ1-3; D is uncertain. The CDR3 loop spans 13 amino acids. Trimming left V 4 bases short and J 0 bases short, with 4 bases between. Germline V CDR1 and CDR2: SGHTA, FQGNSA. This CDR3 is CASSSYSGNTIYF. The CDR3 coding sequence is TGTGCCAGCAGCTCGTACTCTGGAAACACCATATATTTT. The variable domain in full, with the rest retrieved from reference TRBV7-2 and TRBJ1-3, is GAGVSQSPSNKVTEKGKDVELRCDPISGHTALYWYRQSLGQGLEFLIYFQGNSAPDKSGLPSDRFSAERTGGSVSTLTIQRTQQEDSAVYLCASSSYSGNTIYFGEGSWLTVV.